Below, 19 T cell receptor beta chains from the same sample are listed, as sequenced in a study of cytomegalovirus exposure and HLA in healthy donors. The method was immunoSEQ multiplex PCR; TCRdb's version includes in-frame clones alone and lacks a portion of them. This sample has 200,000 to 250,000 clones, with 75% to 90% found just once. The specimen was PBMCs. The source of these receptors is a woman aged 25 to 39 in good health and CMV-seropositive.

This CDR3 is CAWRVGTGERQPQHF. CDR3 nucleotide sequence: TGTGCCTGGAGGGTGGGGACAGGGGAACGACAGCCCCAGCATTTT. J is TRBJ1-5 and V is TRBV30; 10 bases align to TRBD1. V was pared by 3 bases and J by 7 bases, with 9 bases of the junction left unmatched. This CDR3 comprises 15 residues. CDR1 is GTSNPN, CDR2 SVGIG, per germline (reference sequence).

CDR3 DNA sequence: TGTGCCGGGAGGGCAGGGGTAGCAACTAATGAAAAACTGTTTTTT. Its protein product is CAGRAGVATNEKLFF. The chain combines TRBV6-1 with TRBJ1-4; D possibly corresponds to TRBD1 (6 bases). This CDR3 comprises 15 residues. Germline V gene sequence: CDR1 MNHNS, CDR2 SASEGT. V was shortened by 11 bases and J by 0 bases, with 16 bases between the two germline ends.

The chain uses TRBV11-2 and TRBJ2-3, with TRBD2 identical over 11 bases. Germline CDR1 SGHAT, CDR2 FQNNGV. V dropped 2 bases and J dropped 2; count of bases not matched to a gene: 12. This CDR3 spans 19 amino acids. The CDR3 protein is CASSLRTPGLADSTDTQYF. Here the CDR3 DNA reads TGTGCCAGCAGCTTAAGAACTCCGGGACTAGCGGATTCCACAGATACGCAGTATTTT. Full variable domain (rest looked up from reference TRBV11-2 and TRBJ2-3): EAGVAQSPRYKIIEKRQSVAFWCNPISGHATLYWYQQILGQGPKLLIQFQNNGVVDDSQLPKDRFSAERLKGVDSTLKIQPAKLEDSAVYLCASSLRTPGLADSTDTQYFGPGTRLTVL.

The rearrangement joins TRBV13 to TRBJ2-7; no definite D call. V lost 3 bases to trimming and J lost 0 bases, with 15 bases between them. Germline V gives CDR1 PRHDT, CDR2 FYEKMQ (reference sequence). The CDR3 length is 16 residues. CDR3 nucleotide sequence: TGTGCCAGCAGCTTCGGACGAGGTCCGAGCTCCTACGAGCAGTACTTC. Amino acids: CASSFGRGPSSYEQYF.

The chain couples TRBV5-5 to TRBJ2-7; D is undetermined. This CDR3 is 11 amino acids long. Germline V lookup: CDR1 SGHKS, CDR2 YYEKEE (reference sequence). With 5 bases removed from V and 3 bases from J, the gap between germline ends came to 6 bases. The CDR3 DNA reads as TGTGCCAGCAGAACTAACTACGAGCAGTACTTC. Its protein is CASRTNYEQYF.

The chain employs TRBV4-3 and TRBJ2-7; TRBD2 matches at 10 bases. Unmatched junction bases numbered 4, after V lost 3 bases and J lost 2 bases. CDR3 length: 15 amino acids. In germline, CDR1 is LGHNA, CDR2 YSLEER. The CDR3 DNA reads TGCGCCAGCAGCCAGGAAGCGGGAGGGCCCTACGAGCAGTACTTC. As protein: CASSQEAGGPYEQYF.

The chain combines TRBV18 with TRBJ1-2; TRBD1 is a possible D gene (6 bases). CDR1 is KGHSH and CDR2 is LQKENI in the germline V gene. The CDR3 has 18 amino acids. Trimming shortened V by 4 bases and J by 5 bases, and 26 bases separated the two germline ends. CDR3 DNA sequence: TGTGCCAGCTCACAACCCCCATTGGGGGCCTGGCTAACTTATGGCTACACCTTC. This encodes CASSQPPLGAWLTYGYTF.

The V call is TRBV4-1, the J call TRBJ1-3, with TRBD1 matching 10 bases. The V segment lost 4 bases and the J segment 5 bases; nucleotides outside the gene matches: 5. The CDR3 length is 15 residues. The germline gives CDR1 MGHRA, CDR2 YSYEKL. The CDR3 loop is CASSPGTGDRNTIYF. CDR3 sequence (DNA): TGCGCCAGCAGCCCCGGGACAGGGGACCGAAACACCATATATTTT.

The chain joins TRBV6-6 to TRBJ2-3; 8 bases align to TRBD2. The CDR3 has 13 amino acids. The trim removed 9 bases at V and 4 bases at J, leaving 6 bases unmatched. Germline CDR1 reads MNHNY; CDR2 reads SVGAGI (reference sequence). CDR3 amino acids: CASLREGADTQYF. The CDR3 DNA sequence: TGTGCCAGTCTCCGGGAGGGGGCAGATACGCAGTATTTT.

This chain joins TRBV5-4 and TRBJ2-3; perhaps TRBD2 as D (6 bases). The germline CDR1 and CDR2 sequences are SGHNT and YYREEE (reference sequence). Trimming cost V 2 bases and J 5 bases, with 6 bases left between them. The CDR3 is made up of 12 amino acids. The CDR3 spells CASSLAGDTQYF. The DNA for the CDR3 is TGTGCCAGCAGCTTAGCGGGAGATACGCAGTATTTT.

The CDR3 region is CASSLGPGGFNQPQHF. DNA for the CDR3: TGTGCCAGCAGCTTGGGTCCAGGGGGGTTTAATCAGCCCCAGCATTTT. The rearrangement links TRBV5-6 to TRBJ1-5; 7 nucleotides match TRBD1. The V and J ends lost 0 bases and 4 bases, in that order; junction bases with no gene match: 7. CDR1 is SGHDT and CDR2 is YYEEEE in the germline V gene. The CDR3 runs to 16 residues.

This clone occurred once. The V gene is TRBV30, the J gene TRBJ2-7, with 9 positions matching TRBD2. CDR1 GTSNPN and CDR2 SVGIG come from the germline V gene (reference sequence). The trim removed 4 bases at V and 2 bases at J, leaving 30 bases unmatched. CDR3 length equals 22 residues. CDR3 in DNA: TGTGCCTGGACCGGTAGGGGGATTGGGGTCAGCGGGAGGATCTTGTCGGCCTACGAGCAGTACTTC. Translated: CAWTGRGIGVSGRILSAYEQYF.

This clone occurred once. This chain links TRBV27 with TRBJ2-1; a possible D gene is TRBD2 (6 bases). Germline V gene sequence: CDR1 MNHEY, CDR2 SMNVEV (reference sequence). The CDR3 consists of 15 residues. Trimming pared 5 bases from V and 6 bases from J, leaving 17 bases between. The CDR3 DNA is TGTGCCAGCAGTATCACCCCGGGACTCCGCAATGAGCAGTTCTTC. Protein product: CASSITPGLRNEQFF.

This clone appeared a few times. The V and J genes are TRBV6-4 and TRBJ2-6, with D possibly TRBD1 on 5 matching bases. The V and J ends lost 2 bases and 0 bases respectively, with 5 bases between them. CDR1 MRHNA and CDR2 SNTAGT come from the germline V gene. This CDR3 is built from 15 residues. The CDR3 here is CASSDRGSGANVLTF. The CDR3 coding sequence is TGTGCCAGCAGTGACAGGGGCTCTGGGGCCAACGTCCTGACTTTC.

V is TRBV29-1 and J is TRBJ2-7, with D possibly matching TRBD1 (6 bases). V was cut by 7 bases and J by 3 bases, with 13 bases left in between. Germline V lookup: CDR1 SQVTM, CDR2 ANQGSEA. The CDR3 sequence is 12 residues long. CDR3 region: CSASEQGYEQYF. CDR3 coding DNA: TGCAGCGCCTCGGAACAGGGCTACGAGCAGTACTTC.

The chain has TRBV30 and TRBJ2-3; 15 bases are a match to TRBD2. The CDR3 is 15 residues long. The germline V gene has CDR1 GTSNPN and CDR2 SVGIG (reference sequence). The J segment lost 6 bases and the V segment lost 3 bases, leaving 4 bases of the junction unmatched. The CDR3 region is CAWSPGTSGRDTQYF. Here the CDR3 DNA reads TGTGCCTGGAGCCCCGGGACTAGCGGGAGGGATACGCAGTATTTT.

V usage is TRBV7-2 and J usage is TRBJ2-5, with D perhaps matching TRBD2 (5 bases). The V end lost 2 bases, the J end lost 0 bases, and 10 bases lay between the germline ends. Germline values: CDR1 SGHTA, CDR2 FQGNSA. The CDR3 runs to 15 residues. CDR3 protein: CASSLKRTYQETQYF. The CDR3 DNA reads as TGTGCCAGCAGCTTAAAGCGGACGTACCAAGAGACCCAGTACTTC.

The chain employs TRBV6-1 and TRBJ1-3; D gene uncertain. CDR3 size: 16 residues. Per germline, CDR1 MNHNS and CDR2 SASEGT. V lost 3 bases and J 0 bases, leaving 12 bases between the germline ends. CDR3 residues: CASSDLFGPSGNTIYF. In DNA form, the CDR3 reads TGTGCCAGCAGTGATCTGTTCGGGCCCTCTGGAAACACCATATATTTT.

This sequence joins TRBV4-3 and TRBJ2-1; D tentatively fits TRBD1 or TRBD2 (6 bases each). CDR3 size: 13 residues. Trimming took 3 bases from V and 13 from J, leaving 16 bases between them. Germline CDR1 and CDR2: LGHNA and YSLEER. CDR3 sequence reads: CASSQWHGGPQFF. CDR3 coding DNA: TGCGCCAGCAGCCAGTGGCACGGGGGCCCTCAGTTCTTC.